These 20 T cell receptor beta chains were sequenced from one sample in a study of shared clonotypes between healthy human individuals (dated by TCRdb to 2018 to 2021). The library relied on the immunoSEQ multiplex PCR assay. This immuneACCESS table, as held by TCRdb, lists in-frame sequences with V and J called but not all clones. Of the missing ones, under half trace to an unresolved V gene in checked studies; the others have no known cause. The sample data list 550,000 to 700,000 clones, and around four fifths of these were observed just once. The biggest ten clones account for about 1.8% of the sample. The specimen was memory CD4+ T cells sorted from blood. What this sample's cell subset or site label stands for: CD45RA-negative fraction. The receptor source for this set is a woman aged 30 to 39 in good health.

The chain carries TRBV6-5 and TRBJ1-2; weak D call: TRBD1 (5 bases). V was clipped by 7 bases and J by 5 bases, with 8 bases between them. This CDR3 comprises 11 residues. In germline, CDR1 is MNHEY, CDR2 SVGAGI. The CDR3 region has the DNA TGTGCCAGCACAGGGCCGTATGGCTACACCTTC. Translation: CASTGPYGYTF.

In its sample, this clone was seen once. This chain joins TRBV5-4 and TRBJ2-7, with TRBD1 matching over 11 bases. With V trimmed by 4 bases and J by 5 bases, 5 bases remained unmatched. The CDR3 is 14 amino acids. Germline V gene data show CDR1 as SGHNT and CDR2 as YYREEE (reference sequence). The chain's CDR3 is CASSQDRGRNEQYF. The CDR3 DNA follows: TGTGCCAGCAGCCAGGACAGGGGGCGAAACGAGCAGTACTTC.

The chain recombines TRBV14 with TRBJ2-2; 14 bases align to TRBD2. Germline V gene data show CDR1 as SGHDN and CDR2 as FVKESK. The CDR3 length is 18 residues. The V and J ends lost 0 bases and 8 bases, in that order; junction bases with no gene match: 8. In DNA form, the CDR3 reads TGTGCCAGCAGCCAAGAGTTTCGGACTAGCGGGAGGAATGGGGAGCTGTTTTTT. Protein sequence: CASSQEFRTSGRNGELFF.

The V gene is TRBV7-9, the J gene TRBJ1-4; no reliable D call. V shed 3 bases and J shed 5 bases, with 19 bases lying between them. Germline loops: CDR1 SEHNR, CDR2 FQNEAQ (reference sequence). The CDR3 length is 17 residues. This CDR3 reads CASSFPRYGPLNEKLFF. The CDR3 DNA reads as TGTGCCAGCAGCTTCCCCCGATATGGCCCACTAAATGAAAAACTGTTTTTT.

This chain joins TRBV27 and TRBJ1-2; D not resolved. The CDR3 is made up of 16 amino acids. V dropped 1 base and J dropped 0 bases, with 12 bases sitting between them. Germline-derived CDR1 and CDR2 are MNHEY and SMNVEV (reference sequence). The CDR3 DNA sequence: TGTGCCAGCAGTTTATTTGGTCCAGGCTCTAACTATGGCTACACCTTC. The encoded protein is CASSLFGPGSNYGYTF.

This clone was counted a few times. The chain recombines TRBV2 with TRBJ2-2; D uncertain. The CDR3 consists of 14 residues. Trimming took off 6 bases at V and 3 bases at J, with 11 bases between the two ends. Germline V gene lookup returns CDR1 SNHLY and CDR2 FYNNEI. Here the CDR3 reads CASRPGLDTGELFF. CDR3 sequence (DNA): TGTGCCAGCAGACCTGGTCTAGACACCGGGGAGCTGTTTTTT.

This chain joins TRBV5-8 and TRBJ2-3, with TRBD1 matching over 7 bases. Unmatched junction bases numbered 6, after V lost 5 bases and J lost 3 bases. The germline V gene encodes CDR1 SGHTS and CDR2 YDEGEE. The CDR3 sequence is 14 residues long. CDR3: CASSWDSRTDTQYF. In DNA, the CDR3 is TGTGCCAGCAGTTGGGACAGCCGGACAGATACGCAGTATTTT.

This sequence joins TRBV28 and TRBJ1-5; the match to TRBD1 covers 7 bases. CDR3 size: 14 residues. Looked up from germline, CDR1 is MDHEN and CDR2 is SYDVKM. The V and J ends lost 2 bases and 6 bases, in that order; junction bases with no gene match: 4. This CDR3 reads CASSLKGAGQPQHF. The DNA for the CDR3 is TGTGCCAGCAGTTTAAAGGGGGCAGGTCAGCCCCAGCATTTT.

CDR3 sequence reads: CASSADRGGNTIYF. The CDR3 DNA reads as TGTGCCAGCAGCGCCGACAGGGGAGGAAACACCATATATTTT. The chain joins TRBV6-1 to TRBJ1-3, with TRBD1 matching 8 bases. Looked up from germline, CDR1 is MNHNS and CDR2 is SASEGT. The CDR3 length is 14 residues. V shed 6 bases, J shed 4 bases, and the junction held 5 bases outside the gene matches.

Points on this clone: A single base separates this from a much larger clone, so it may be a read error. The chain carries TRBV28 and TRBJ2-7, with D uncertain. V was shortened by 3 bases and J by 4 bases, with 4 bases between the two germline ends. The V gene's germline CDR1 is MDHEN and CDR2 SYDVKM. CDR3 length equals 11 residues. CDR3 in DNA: TGTGCCAGCAGTTTTAATTACGAGCAGTACTTC. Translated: CASSFNYEQYF. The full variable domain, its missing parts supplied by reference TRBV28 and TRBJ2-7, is DVKVTQSSRYLVKRTGEKVFLECVQDMDHENMFWYRQDPGLGLRLIYFSYDVKMKEKGDIPEGYSVSREKKERFSLILESASTNQTSMYLCASSFNYEQYFGPGTRLTVT.

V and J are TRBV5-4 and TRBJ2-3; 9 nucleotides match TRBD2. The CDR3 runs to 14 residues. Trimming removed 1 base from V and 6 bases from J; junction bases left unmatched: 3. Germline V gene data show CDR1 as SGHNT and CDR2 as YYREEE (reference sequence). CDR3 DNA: TGTGCCAGCAGCTTGTTAGCGGGAGCCGATACGCAGTATTTT. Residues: CASSLLAGADTQYF.

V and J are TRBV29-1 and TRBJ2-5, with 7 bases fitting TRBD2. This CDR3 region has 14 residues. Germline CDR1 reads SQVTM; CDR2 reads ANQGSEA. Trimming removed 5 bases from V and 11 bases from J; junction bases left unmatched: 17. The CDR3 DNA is TGCAGCGTTAAACCGACTAGCTTGGTTCGTGAGCAGTACTTC. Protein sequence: CSVKPTSLVREQYF.

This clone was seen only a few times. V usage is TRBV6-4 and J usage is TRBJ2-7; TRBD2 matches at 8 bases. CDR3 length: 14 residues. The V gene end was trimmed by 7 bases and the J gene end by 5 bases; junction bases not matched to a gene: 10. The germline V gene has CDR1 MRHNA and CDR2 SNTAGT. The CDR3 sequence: CASMNGTRFHEQYF. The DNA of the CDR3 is TGTGCCAGCATGAACGGGACTAGGTTCCACGAGCAGTACTTC.

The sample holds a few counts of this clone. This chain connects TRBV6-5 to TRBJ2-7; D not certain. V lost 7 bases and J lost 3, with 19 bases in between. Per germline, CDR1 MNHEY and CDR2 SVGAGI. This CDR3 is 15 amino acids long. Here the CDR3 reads CASTHSGPPRYEQYF. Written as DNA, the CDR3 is TGTGCCAGCACCCACTCCGGACCTCCCCGCTACGAGCAGTACTTC.

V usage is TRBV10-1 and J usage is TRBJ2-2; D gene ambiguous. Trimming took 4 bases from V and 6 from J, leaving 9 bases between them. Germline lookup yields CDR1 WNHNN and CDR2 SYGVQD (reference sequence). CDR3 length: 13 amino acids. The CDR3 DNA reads TGCGCCAGCAGTGTTCAGATTCCCGGGGAGCTGTTTTTT. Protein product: CASSVQIPGELFF.

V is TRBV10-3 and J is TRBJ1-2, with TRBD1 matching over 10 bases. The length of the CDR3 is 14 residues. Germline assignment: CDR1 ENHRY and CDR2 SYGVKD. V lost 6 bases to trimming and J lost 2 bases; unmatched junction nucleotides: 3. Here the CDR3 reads CAIRRTGGNYGYTF. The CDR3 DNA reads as TGTGCCATCAGACGGACAGGGGGGAACTATGGCTACACCTTC.

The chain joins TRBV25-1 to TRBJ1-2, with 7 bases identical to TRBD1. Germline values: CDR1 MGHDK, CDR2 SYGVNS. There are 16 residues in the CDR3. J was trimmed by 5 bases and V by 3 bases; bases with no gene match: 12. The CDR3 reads CASSDRQGRGWYGYTF. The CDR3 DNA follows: TGTGCCAGCAGTGATCGACAGGGAAGAGGCTGGTATGGCTACACCTTC.

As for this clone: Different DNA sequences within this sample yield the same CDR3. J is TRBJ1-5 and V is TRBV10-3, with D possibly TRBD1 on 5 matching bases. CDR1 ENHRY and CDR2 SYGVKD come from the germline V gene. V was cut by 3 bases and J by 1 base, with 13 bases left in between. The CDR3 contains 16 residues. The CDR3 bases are TGTGCCATCAGTGATGGGCAGGGTGTGAGCAATCAGCCCCAGCATTTT. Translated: CAISDGQGVSNQPQHF.

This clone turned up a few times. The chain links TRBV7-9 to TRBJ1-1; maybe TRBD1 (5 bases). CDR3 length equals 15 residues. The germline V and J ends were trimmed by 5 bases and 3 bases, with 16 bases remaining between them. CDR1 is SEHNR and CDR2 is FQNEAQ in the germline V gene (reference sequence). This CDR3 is CASSLRPVGDTEAFF. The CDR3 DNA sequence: TGTGCCAGCAGCCTAAGGCCGGTAGGGGACACTGAAGCTTTCTTT.

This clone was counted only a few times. The CDR3 reads CASSRANEKLFF. As DNA, the CDR3 is TGCGCCAGCAGCCGTGCTAATGAAAAACTGTTTTTT. This chain connects TRBV4-1 to TRBJ1-4; D is unresolved. Germline V gene sequence: CDR1 MGHRA, CDR2 YSYEKL. V gave up 4 bases and J gave up 3 bases, with 3 bases separating them. This CDR3 spans 12 amino acids.